This T cell receptor (beta chain) was captured by sequencing in a study of blood T cells in healthy people across ages. Through a sample-barcoded 5' primer and a J-beta primer mix, a second PCR was run for roughly 7 to 12 cycles. TCRdb re-called the 5' RACE reads through MiXCR, storing one row per CDR3 protein. The sample carries about 650,000 distinct CDR3 sequences, under 65% recorded once. Comments on this clonotype: Its antigen remains unknown.

This CDR3 has 15 amino acids. The V and J ends lost 6 bases and 2 bases respectively, with 17 bases between them. The germline V gene has CDR1 MNHNY and CDR2 SVGAGI (reference sequence). Study conclusions and caveats: It was found that TCR beta diversity correlated strongly with the percentage of naive T cells.

This clonotype was obtained from a woman older than 75 in good health. The chain carries TRBV6-6 and TRBJ2-7; either TRBD1 or TRBD2 may supply D (5 bases each). The source material was blood. The CDR3 sequence: CASRRGTETTYEQYF. The CDR3, as DNA: TGTGCCAGCAGAAGAGGGACCGAAACCACCTACGAGCAGTACTTC.